This T cell receptor (beta chain) appears in the sequencing data of a study of regulatory T cells in long-lasting Graves disease. At least ten counts were recorded for this clonotype. The antigen remains undetermined. General study points: Few sampled subjects may have lowered accuracy.

J was trimmed by 0 bases and V by 4 bases; bases with no gene match: 3. The length of the CDR3 is 15 residues. Germline-derived CDR1 and CDR2 are SGHRS and YFSETQ. The TCR beta library used iRepertoire HTBI primers with Arm-PCR amplification of CDR3. A single record per CDR3 protein comes from TCRdb applying MiXCR to the multiplex PCR reads. Of roughly 250,000 distinct CDR3 sequences in the sample, about 17% were seen once. Time point meaning: newly diagnosed GD, antithyroid drugs for less than 3 months. The TCR library was made from RNA extracted from PBMCs. These data were also filed under a second study, of T cells in Graves' hyperthyroidism and ophthalmopathy. That source reports: Those patients with uncontrolled infection, other autoimmune disease, pregnancy or lactation were excluded.

The chain is built from TRBV5-1 and TRBJ1-4; TRBD1 matches at 7 bases. This specimen was peripheral blood mononuclear cells (PBMCs), taken at new diagnosis, from a patient treated with antithyroid drugs. The clonotype comes from a woman aged 30 to 39 with Graves disease. CDR3 nucleotides: TGCGCCAGCAGCCCTCAGGGGGCAACTAATGAAAAACTGTTTTTT. Translated: CASSPQGATNEKLFF.